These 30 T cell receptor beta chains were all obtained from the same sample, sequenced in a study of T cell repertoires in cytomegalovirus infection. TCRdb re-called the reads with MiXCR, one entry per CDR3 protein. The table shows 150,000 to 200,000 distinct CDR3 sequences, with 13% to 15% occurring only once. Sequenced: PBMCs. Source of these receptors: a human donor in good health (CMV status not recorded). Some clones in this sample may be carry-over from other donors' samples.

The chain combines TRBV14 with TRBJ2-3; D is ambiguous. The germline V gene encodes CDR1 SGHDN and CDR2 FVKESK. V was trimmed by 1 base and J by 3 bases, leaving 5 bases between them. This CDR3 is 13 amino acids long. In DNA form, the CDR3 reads TGTGCCAGCAGCCAAGGAAGAACAGATACGCAGTATTTT. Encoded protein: CASSQGRTDTQYF.

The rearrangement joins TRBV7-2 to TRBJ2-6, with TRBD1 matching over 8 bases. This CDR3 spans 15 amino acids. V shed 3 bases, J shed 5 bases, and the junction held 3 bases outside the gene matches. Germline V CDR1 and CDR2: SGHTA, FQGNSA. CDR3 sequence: CASSLDRAWANVLTF. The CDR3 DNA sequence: TGTGCCAGCAGCTTGGACAGGGCGTGGGCCAACGTCCTGACTTTC.

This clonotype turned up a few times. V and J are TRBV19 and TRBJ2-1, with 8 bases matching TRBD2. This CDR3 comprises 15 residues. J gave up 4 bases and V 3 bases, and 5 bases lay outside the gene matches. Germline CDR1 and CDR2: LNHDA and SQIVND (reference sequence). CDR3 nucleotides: TGTGCCAGTAGTATTACAGCGGGAGCTTACAATGAGCAGTTCTTC. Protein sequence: CASSITAGAYNEQFF.

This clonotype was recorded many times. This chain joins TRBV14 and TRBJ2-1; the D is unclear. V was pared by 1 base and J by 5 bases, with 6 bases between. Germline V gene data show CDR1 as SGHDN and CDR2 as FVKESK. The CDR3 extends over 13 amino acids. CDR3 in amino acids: CASSQVLDNEQFF. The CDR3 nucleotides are TGTGCCAGCAGCCAAGTGCTGGACAATGAGCAGTTCTTC.

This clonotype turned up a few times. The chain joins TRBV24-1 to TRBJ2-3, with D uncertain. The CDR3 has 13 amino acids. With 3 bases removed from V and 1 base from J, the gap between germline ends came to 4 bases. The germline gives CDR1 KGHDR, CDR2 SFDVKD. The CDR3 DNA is TGTGCCACCAGTGATGGCGGCACAGATACGCAGTATTTT. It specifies CATSDGGTDTQYF.

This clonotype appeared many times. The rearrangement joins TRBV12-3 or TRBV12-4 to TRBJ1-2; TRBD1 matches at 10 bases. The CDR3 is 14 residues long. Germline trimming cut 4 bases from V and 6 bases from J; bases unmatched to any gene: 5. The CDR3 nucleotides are TGTGCCAGCAGTTCCCCGGGACAGGGGAATGGCTACACCTTC. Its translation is CASSSPGQGNGYTF.

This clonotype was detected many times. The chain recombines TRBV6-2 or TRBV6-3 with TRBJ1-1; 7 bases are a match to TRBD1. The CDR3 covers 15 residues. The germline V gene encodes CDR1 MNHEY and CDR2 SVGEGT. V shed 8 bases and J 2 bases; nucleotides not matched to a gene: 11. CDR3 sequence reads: CASRDRDSFNTEAFF. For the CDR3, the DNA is TGTGCCAGCCGTGATAGGGACAGCTTTAACACTGAAGCTTTCTTT.

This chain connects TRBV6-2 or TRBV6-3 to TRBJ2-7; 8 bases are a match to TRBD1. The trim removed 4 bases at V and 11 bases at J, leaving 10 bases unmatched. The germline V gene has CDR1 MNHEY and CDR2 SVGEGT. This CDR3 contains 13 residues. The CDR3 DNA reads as TGTGCCAGCAGTTTCCCCCTAGGACAGGGCGAGTACTTC. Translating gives CASSFPLGQGEYF.

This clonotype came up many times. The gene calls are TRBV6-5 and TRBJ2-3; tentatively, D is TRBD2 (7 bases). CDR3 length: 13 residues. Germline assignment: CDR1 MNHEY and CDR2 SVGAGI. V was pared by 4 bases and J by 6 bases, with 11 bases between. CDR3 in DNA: TGTGCCAGCAGTTCGGGGGGCCGCGATACGCAGTATTTT. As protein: CASSSGGRDTQYF.

This CDR3 reads CASSLALAIGYNEQFF. CDR3 DNA: TGTGCCAGCAGCTTGGCACTAGCGATAGGATACAATGAGCAGTTCTTC. V gene TRBV5-4 combines with J gene TRBJ2-1, with 7 nucleotides matching TRBD2. CDR3 length equals 16 residues. Germline V gives CDR1 SGHNT, CDR2 YYREEE (reference sequence). With 0 bases clipped from V and 4 bases from J, the junction kept 7 bases outside the gene matches.

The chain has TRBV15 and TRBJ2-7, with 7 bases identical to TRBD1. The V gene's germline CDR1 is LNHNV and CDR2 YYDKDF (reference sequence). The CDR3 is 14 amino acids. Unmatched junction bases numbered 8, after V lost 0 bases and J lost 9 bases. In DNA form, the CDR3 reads TGTGCCACCAGCAGAGACCTAACAGGGGTTGGGCAGTACTTC. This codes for CATSRDLTGVGQYF.

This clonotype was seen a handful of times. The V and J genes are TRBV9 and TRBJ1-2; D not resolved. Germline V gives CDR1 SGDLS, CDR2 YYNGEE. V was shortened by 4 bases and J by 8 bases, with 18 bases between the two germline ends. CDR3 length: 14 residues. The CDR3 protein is CASSPRGPTRGYTF. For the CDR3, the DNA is TGTGCCAGCAGCCCCCGCGGTCCTACTCGAGGCTACACCTTC.

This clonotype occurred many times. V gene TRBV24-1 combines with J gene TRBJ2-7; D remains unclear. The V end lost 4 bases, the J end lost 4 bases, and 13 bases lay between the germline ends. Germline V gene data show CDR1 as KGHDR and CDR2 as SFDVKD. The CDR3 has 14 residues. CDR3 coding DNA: TGTGCCACCAGTGACTCCGGCCCGCCATACGAGCAGTACTTC. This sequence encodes CATSDSGPPYEQYF.

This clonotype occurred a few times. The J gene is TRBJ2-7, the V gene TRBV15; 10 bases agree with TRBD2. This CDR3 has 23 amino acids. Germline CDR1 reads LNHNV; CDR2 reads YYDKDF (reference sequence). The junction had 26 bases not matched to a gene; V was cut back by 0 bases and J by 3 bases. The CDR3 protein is CATSRDLPTLASGSLSEDYEQYF. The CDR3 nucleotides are TGTGCCACCAGCAGAGATTTACCGACCCTGGCTAGCGGGAGTCTATCTGAAGACTACGAGCAGTACTTC. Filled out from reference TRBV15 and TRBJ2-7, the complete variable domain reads DAMVIQNPRYQVTQFGKPVTLSCSQTLNHNVMYWYQQKSSQAPKLLFHYYDKDFNNEADTPDNFQSRRPNTSFCFLDIRSPGLGDTAMYLCATSRDLPTLASGSLSEDYEQYFGPGTRLTVT.

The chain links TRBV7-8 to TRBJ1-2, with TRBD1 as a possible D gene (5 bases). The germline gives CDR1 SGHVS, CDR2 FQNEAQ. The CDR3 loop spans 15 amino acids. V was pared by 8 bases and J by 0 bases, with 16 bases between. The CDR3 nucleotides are TGTGCCAGCCGTCACCGGGACTCCGCTAACTATGGCTACACCTTC. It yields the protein CASRHRDSANYGYTF.

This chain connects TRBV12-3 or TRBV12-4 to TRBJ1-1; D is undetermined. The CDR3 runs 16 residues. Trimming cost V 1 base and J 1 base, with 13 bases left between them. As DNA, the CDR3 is TGTGCCAGCAGTTTAGGGTCAGGACGATCGAACACTGAAGCTTTCTTT. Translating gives CASSLGSGRSNTEAFF.

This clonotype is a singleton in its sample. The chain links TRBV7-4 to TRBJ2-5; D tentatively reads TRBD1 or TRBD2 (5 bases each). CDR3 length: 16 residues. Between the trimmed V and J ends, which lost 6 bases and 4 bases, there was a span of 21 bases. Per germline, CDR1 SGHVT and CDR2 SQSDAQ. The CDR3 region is CASSSTGTTDRETQYF. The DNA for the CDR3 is TGTGCCAGCAGTTCTACCGGGACGACAGATCGAGAGACCCAGTACTTC.

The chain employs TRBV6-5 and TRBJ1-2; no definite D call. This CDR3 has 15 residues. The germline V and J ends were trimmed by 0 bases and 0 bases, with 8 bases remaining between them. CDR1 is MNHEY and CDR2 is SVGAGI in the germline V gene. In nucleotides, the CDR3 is TGTGCCAGCAGTTACTCCGCCAGCACTAACTATGGCTACACCTTC. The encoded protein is CASSYSASTNYGYTF.

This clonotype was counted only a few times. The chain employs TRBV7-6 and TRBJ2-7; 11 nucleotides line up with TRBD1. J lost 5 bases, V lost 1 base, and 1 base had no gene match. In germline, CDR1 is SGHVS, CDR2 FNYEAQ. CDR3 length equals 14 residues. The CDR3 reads CASSLGTGGNEQYF. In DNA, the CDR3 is TGTGCCAGCAGCTTAGGGACAGGGGGCAACGAGCAGTACTTC.

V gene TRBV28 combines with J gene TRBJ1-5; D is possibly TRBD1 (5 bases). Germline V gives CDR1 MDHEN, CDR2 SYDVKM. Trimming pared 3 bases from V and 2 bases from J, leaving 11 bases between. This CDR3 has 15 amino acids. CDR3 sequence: CASSLRGARNQPQHF. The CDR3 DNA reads TGTGCCAGCAGTTTGAGAGGGGCCCGCAATCAGCCCCAGCATTTT.

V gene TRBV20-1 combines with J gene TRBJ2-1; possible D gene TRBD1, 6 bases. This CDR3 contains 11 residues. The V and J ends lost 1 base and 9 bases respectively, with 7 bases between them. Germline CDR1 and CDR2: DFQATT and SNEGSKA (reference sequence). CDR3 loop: CSARVGGEQFF. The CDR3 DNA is TGCAGTGCTAGAGTAGGGGGTGAGCAGTTCTTC.

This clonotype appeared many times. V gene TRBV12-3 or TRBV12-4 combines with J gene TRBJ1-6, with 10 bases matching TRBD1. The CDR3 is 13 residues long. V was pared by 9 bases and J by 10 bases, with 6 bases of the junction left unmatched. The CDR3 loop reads CASAGTGVSPLHF. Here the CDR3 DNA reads TGTGCCAGTGCCGGGACAGGGGTCTCACCCCTCCACTTT.

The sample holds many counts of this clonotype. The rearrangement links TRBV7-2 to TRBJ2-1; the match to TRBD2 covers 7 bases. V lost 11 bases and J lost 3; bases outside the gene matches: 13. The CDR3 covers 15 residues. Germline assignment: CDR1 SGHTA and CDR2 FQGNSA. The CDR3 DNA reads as TGTGCCTCCAAGAAACCAACTAGCGTCTACAATGAGCAGTTCTTC. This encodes CASKKPTSVYNEQFF.

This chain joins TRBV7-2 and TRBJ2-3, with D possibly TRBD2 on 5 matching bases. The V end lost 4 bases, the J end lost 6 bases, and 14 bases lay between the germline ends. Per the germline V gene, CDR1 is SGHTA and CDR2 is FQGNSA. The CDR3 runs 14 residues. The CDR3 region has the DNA TGTGCCAGCAGCTCCGAGGGTCTATCCGATACGCAGTATTTT. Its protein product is CASSSEGLSDTQYF. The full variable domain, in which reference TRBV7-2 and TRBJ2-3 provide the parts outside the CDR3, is GAGVSQSPSNKVTEKGKDVELRCDPISGHTALYWYRQSLGQGLEFLIYFQGNSAPDKSGLPSDRFSAERTGGSVSTLTIQRTQQEDSAVYLCASSSEGLSDTQYFGPGTRLTVL.

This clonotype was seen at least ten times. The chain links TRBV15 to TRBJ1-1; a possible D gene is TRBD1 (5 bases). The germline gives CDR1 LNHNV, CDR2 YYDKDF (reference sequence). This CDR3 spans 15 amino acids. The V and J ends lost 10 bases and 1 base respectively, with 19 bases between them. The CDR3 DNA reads TGTGCCAGCGAGCCTACGGGGGTAGGGAACACTGAAGCTTTCTTT. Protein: CASEPTGVGNTEAFF.

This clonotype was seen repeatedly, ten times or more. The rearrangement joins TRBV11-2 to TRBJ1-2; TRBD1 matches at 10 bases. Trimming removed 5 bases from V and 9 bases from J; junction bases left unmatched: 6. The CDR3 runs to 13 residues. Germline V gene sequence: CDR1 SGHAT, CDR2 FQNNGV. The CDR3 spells CASSHRDRGSYTF. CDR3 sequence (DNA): TGTGCCAGCAGCCACCGGGACAGGGGAAGCTACACCTTC.

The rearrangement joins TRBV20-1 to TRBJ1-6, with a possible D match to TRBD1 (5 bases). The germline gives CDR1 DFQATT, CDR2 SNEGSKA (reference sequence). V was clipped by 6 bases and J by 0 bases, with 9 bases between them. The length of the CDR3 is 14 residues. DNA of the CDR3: TGCAGTGCGGCGGGGGTCTCCTATAATTCACCCCTCCACTTT. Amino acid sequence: CSAAGVSYNSPLHF.

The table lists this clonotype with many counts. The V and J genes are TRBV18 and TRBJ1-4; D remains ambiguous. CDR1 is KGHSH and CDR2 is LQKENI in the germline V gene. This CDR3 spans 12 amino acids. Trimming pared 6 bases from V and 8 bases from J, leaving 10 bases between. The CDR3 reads CASSWTGEKLFF. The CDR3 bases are TGTGCCAGCTCGTGGACGGGGGAAAAACTGTTTTTT. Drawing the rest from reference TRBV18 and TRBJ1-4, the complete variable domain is NAGVMQNPRHLVRRRGQEARLRCSPMKGHSHVYWYRQLPEEGLKFMVYLQKENIIDESGMPKERFSAEFPKEGPSILRIQQVVRGDSAAYFCASSWTGEKLFFGSGTQLSVL.

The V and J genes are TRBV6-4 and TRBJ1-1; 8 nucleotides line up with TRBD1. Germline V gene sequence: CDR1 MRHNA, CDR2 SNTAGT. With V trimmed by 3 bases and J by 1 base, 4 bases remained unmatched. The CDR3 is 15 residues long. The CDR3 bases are TGTGCCAGCAGTGAAACCGGGACAGGGAACACTGAAGCTTTCTTT. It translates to CASSETGTGNTEAFF.

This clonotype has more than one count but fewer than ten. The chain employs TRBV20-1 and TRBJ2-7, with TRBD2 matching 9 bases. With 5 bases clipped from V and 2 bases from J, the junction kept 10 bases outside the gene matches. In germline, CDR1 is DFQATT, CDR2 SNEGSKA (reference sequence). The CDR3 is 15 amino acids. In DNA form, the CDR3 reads TGCAGTGCTTTGACTAGCGGCACTATCACCTACGAGCAGTACTTC. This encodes CSALTSGTITYEQYF.